The rows below give T cell receptor beta chains drawn from one sample of a study of blood T cells in healthy people across ages. MiXCR, run by TCRdb on the 5' RACE reads, gives a single entry per CDR3 protein. The sample carries about 670,000 distinct CDR3 sequences, 40% to 45% recorded once. Material for sequencing was blood. The receptors come from an elderly man in good health. The CDR3 runs from the conserved cysteine through the conserved F or W. The D gene is left open where the match is weak. The size of a clone is reported for some rows only, either as once, few or many, or as a class for expanded clones.

v_gene	len	abundance	j_gene	d_gene	CDR3aa	CDR3nt
TRBV20-1	14	few	TRBJ1-4	NA	CSVPNRATNEKLFF	TGCAGTGTCCCGAACAGGGCGACTAATGAAAAACTGTTTTTT
TRBV2	16	few	TRBJ2-3	NA	CASSKNLGGGTDTQYF	TGTGCCAGCAGTAAAAACCTCGGGGGCGGCACAGATACGCAGTATTTT
TRBV4-3	15	NA	TRBJ2-5	TRBD2	CASSPRLAGAGTQYF	TGCGCCAGCAGCCCAAGACTAGCGGGGGCAGGGACCCAGTACTTC
TRBV4-2	17	many	TRBJ1-2	NA	CASSQDRAQSDLYGYTF	TGTGCCAGCAGCCAAGATCGAGCACAGTCCGACCTCTATGGCTACACCTTC
TRBV12-3/TRBV12-4	13	NA	TRBJ2-5	NA	CASRLAGRETQYF	TGTGCCAGCAGACTGGCGGGGAGAGAGACCCAGTACTTC
TRBV5-5	15	once	TRBJ1-5	NA	CASSIGPWDEQPQHF	TGTGCCAGCAGCATCGGGCCGTGGGACGAGCAGCCCCAGCATTTT
TRBV6-1	15	few	TRBJ2-7	NA	CASWRTSQRSYEQYF	TGTGCCTCGTGGCGAACGTCCCAGCGCTCCTACGAGCAGTACTTC
TRBV4-2	16	NA	TRBJ2-1	TRBD1	CASSFRGGRSYNEQFF	TGTGCCAGCAGCTTCCGAGGGGGCCGCTCCTACAATGAGCAGTTCTTC
TRBV10-3	15	NA	TRBJ2-3	TRBD2	CAISGVAGVTDTQYF	TGTGCCATCAGTGGGGTAGCGGGAGTCACAGATACGCAGTATTTT
TRBV29-1	14	NA	TRBJ1-1	NA	CSVEDRTEKDEAFF	TGCAGCGTTGAAGATAGGACAGAGAAGGATGAAGCTTTCTTT
TRBV6-2/TRBV6-3	13	NA	TRBJ2-5	TRBD2	CASQGLTQETQYF	TGTGCCAGCCAGGGACTAACCCAAGAGACCCAGTACTTC
TRBV5-1	16	NA	TRBJ1-5	TRBD1	CASSLVRTGVYQPQHF	TGCGCCAGCAGCTTGGTGCGAACAGGGGTTTATCAGCCCCAGCATTTT
TRBV29-1	16	many	TRBJ2-3	NA	CSVRARAHWDTDTQYF	TGCAGCGTCCGCGCCCGGGCCCATTGGGACACAGATACGCAGTATTTT
TRBV7-2	16	NA	TRBJ2-4	TRBD1	CASSLGPGTGNNEQYF	TGTGCCAGCAGCTTGGGTCCCGGGACAGGGAACAATGAGCAGTACTTC
TRBV2	15	NA	TRBJ2-3	TRBD1	CASSPQGAQTDTQYF	TGTGCCAGCAGTCCGCAGGGGGCGCAGACAGATACGCAGTATTTT
TRBV7-2	14	NA	TRBJ1-3	NA	CASSLVHAGNTIYF	TGTGCCAGCAGCTTAGTACATGCGGGAAACACCATATATTTT
TRBV18	15	NA	TRBJ2-1	TRBD2	CASSVAGVTYNEQFF	TGTGCCAGCTCAGTAGCGGGGGTCACCTACAATGAGCAGTTCTTC
TRBV20-1	13	NA	TRBJ1-2	TRBD1	CSAQTDRGTGYTF	TGCAGTGCTCAGACGGACAGGGGTACGGGCTACACCTTC
TRBV6-2/TRBV6-3	14	few	TRBJ2-5	NA	CASSYSEIQETQYF	TGTGCCAGCAGTTACTCCGAAATCCAAGAGACCCAGTACTTC
TRBV5-1	15	NA	TRBJ2-5	NA	CASSVYTSFQETQYF	TGCGCCAGCAGCGTGTACACTAGCTTCCAAGAGACCCAGTACTTC
TRBV7-9	15	few	TRBJ2-1	TRBD1	CASSQLDREYNEQFF	TGTGCCAGCAGCCAACTGGACAGGGAATACAATGAGCAGTTCTTC
TRBV7-9	16	NA	TRBJ2-3	TRBD1	CASSLAPQGVQDTQYF	TGTGCCAGCAGCTTAGCGCCGCAGGGGGTACAAGATACGCAGTATTTT
TRBV9	15	few	TRBJ2-7	TRBD1	CASSVGGQKHYEQYF	TGTGCCAGCAGCGTAGGGGGACAGAAACACTACGAGCAGTACTTC
TRBV5-1	18	many	TRBJ2-1	TRBD2	CASSFGLAGGKPSNEQFF	TGCGCCAGCAGCTTTGGTCTAGCGGGGGGGAAACCCAGCAATGAGCAGTTCTTC
TRBV7-2	17	NA	TRBJ2-1	TRBD2	CASSSRGLAGTYNEQFF	TGTGCCAGCAGCTCTAGGGGACTAGCGGGGACATACAATGAGCAGTTCTTC
TRBV20-1	16	many	TRBJ2-3	TRBD2	CSARASGRTSTDTQYF	TGCAGTGCTCGAGCTAGCGGGAGGACTAGCACAGATACGCAGTATTTT
TRBV20-1	17	NA	TRBJ2-6	TRBD2	CSAPGLAGVNGANVLTF	TGCAGTGCTCCGGGACTAGCGGGAGTAAATGGGGCCAACGTCCTGACTTTC
TRBV7-3	14	few	TRBJ2-7	NA	CASSSRGDSDEQYF	TGTGCCAGCAGCTCACGGGGGGACAGTGACGAGCAGTACTTC
TRBV5-6	14	NA	TRBJ1-3	NA	CASTIRTSGNTIYF	TGTGCCAGCACGATTAGAACCTCTGGAAACACCATATATTTT
TRBV7-2	16	many	TRBJ2-3	NA	CASSSQVAYSTDTQYF	TGTGCCAGCAGCTCCCAAGTAGCGTACAGCACAGATACGCAGTATTTT
TRBV6-2/TRBV6-3	14	NA	TRBJ2-1	TRBD2	CASNLLKRDSEQFF	TGTGCCAGCAACCTCCTGAAGCGGGATAGTGAGCAGTTCTTC
TRBV28	19	many	TRBJ2-7	TRBD2	CASSALPGLAGGGSYEQYF	TGTGCCAGCAGTGCCCTCCCCGGACTAGCGGGAGGGGGGTCCTACGAGCAGTACTTC